This entry concerns a single TCR beta chain. This specimen comes from a study of cytomegalovirus exposure and HLA in healthy donors. The protocol was immunoSEQ multiplex PCR, while the TCRdb copy is restricted to in-frame clones and leaves out a portion. The data show approximately 240,000 clones, with 75% to 95% seen just once and about 0.95% held by the top ten. V was pared by 4 bases and J by 0 bases, with 17 bases between. The germline gives CDR1 SGHNT, CDR2 YYREEE (reference sequence). The CDR3 is made up of 16 amino acids. The receptor comes from a woman between 18 and 30 years old in good health and CMV-seronegative. The chain uses TRBV5-4 and TRBJ2-7; tentative D call: TRBD2 (7 bases). Sample: PBMCs. In DNA form, the CDR3 reads TGTGCCAGCAGCGGGAGGGGGTCTCCGACCTCCTACGAGCAGTACTTC. Translated: CASSGRGSPTSYEQYF.